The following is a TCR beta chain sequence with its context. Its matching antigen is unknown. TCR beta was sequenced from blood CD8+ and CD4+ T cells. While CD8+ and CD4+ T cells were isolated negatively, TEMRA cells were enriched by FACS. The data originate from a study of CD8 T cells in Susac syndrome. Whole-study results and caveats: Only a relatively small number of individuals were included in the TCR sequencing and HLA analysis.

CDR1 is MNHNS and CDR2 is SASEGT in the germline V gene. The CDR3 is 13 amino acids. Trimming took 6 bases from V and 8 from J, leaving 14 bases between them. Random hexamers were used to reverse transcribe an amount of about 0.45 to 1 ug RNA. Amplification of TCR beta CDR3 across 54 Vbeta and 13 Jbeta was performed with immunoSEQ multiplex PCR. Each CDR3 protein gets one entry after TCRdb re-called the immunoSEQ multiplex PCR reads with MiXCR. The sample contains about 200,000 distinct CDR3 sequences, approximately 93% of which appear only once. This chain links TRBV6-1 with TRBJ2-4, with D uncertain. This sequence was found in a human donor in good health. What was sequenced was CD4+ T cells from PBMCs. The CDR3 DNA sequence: TGTGCCAGCAGGCTCTCAAAAGGAGACATTCAGTACTTC. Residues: CASRLSKGDIQYF.